This paragraph reports one TCR beta chain. Reverse transcription of about 0.5 to 1 ug RNA used random hexamers. TCRdb called the immunoSEQ multiplex PCR reads again in MiXCR, with one record for every CDR3 protein. There are 100,000 to 150,000 distinct CDR3 sequences in the sample; just under 95% occur only once, and 0.21% lies in the top ten. The record originates from a study of CD8 T cells in Susac syndrome. Negative isolation was used for CD8+ and CD4+ T cells, and FACS enrichment was applied to TEMRA cells. Trimming took 3 bases from V and 6 from J; bases not matched to a gene: 11. Germline loops: CDR1 SGDLS, CDR2 YYNGEE. This CDR3 contains 15 residues.

Input material: CD8+ T cells from PBMCs. This chain connects TRBV9 to TRBJ2-7, with 8 bases that match TRBD2. The sequence came from a human donor with Susac syndrome. CDR3 region: CASSARLAPLTEQYF. DNA for the CDR3: TGTGCCAGCAGCGCCAGACTAGCGCCGTTAACCGAGCAGTACTTC.